This T cell receptor (beta chain) derives from a study of blood T cell repertoires in COVID-19. At the level of the study: Samples came from the United States, Italy and Spain, spanning acute and convalescent COVID-19.

Repertoires were generated with immunoSEQ multiplex PCR, while TCRdb's copy carries only in-frame clones and drops some. The table includes a few hundred thousand clones, roughly 87% detected once. Resolution of symptoms, clearance, or two negative PCRs was present in recovered Cohort 3 donors. Germline V gene lookup returns CDR1 MNHNS and CDR2 SASEGT. The CDR3 has 12 amino acids. The V end was cut by 3 bases, the J end by 9 bases, with 11 bases between. This sequence was found in a woman in her twenties or thirties who had recovered from COVID-19. Input material: PBMCs or T cells enriched from blood (not recorded which). This chain links TRBV6-1 with TRBJ1-1; perhaps TRBD1 as D (5 bases). The CDR3 loop is CASSDREVQAFF. The CDR3 DNA follows: TGTGCCAGCAGTGACAGGGAGGTGCAAGCTTTCTTT.